The T cell receptor beta chain described here comes from a study of T-cell reconstitution after alpha-beta-depleted transplantation in children. This CDR3 contains 14 residues. Germline lookup yields CDR1 SGHRS and CDR2 YFSETQ. Deletions cut 0 bases from V and 1 base from J, with 7 bases between. Library preparation (for TCRbeta) was performed with unique molecular identifiers. From the PCR reads, TCRdb called clonotypes with MiXCR, one entry per CDR3 protein. The sample carries roughly 490,000 distinct CDR3 sequences, about an eighth recorded once. The sample here was PBMCs, mostly from graft donor cells, taken 180 days after TCRalphabeta/CD19-depleted stem cell transplant. This clonotype was obtained from a female patient aged 2 to 10 who had a stem cell transplant for aplastic anemia, so the T cells may come from the graft donor. J is TRBJ1-1 and V is TRBV5-1; D not resolved. The CDR3 nucleotides are TGCGCCAGCAGCTTGGACACGGGGAACACTGAAGCTTTCTTT. This translates into CASSLDTGNTEAFF.